The subject of this entry is one T cell receptor (beta chain). Its antigen is still unknown. There are no base qualities to consult, and no much larger clone falls within one base. The immunoSEQ Assay, a bias-controlled multiplex PCR, was used to amplify TCRbeta CDR3 regions from genomic DNA. For the original study's pipeline: The number of nucleated cells in each sample was estimated by amplification of reference gene primers within the assay. To quantify the absolute abundance of each unique TCRbeta CDR3 rearrangement, sequence reads were collapsed and filtered. For each sample, productive Simpson clonality was calculated by taking the square root of Simpson's diversity index across productive rearrangements. TCRdb took over this immuneACCESS table, retaining in-frame rearrangements with V and J assigned. Such tables are incomplete; in checked studies, under half of the missing clones stem from an unresolved V gene, and the remainder is unexplained. From that table come the V and J calls and clone size; the DNA was used to work out D and trimming. The sample profile shows 150,000 to 200,000 clones; about 95% of them were found once. The ten largest make up about 0.8% of the sample.

This sample was taken from a study of blood T cell repertoires in COVID-19 (dated by TCRdb to the early 2020s). Concerning the study at large: Collaborator samples came from the United States, Italy and Spain and covered acute and convalescent phases of COVID-19. The samples were drawn from two sources: the first 160 participants of the ongoing ImmuneRACE study, and 1,000 to 1,500 subjects contributed by 6 global collaborators. Sample metadata almost always included a de-identified subject ID, COVID-19 status, age in years and sex. Where HLA class I and class II types were available, the types were taken from metadata supplied by the sample provider, not from assay-based typing. Subjects who had been exposed to COVID-19, were actively infected with it, or had recovered from it provided the deeply sampled blood TCRbeta repertoires that made up the dataset. The prospective study material was composed of cDNA or gDNA derived from T cells, B-cell-depleted T cells, or PBMCs. The repertoires were made available in a free public database intended to serve as a resource for research on the immune response to SARS-CoV-2.

Results and caveats for the whole study, not just this receptor: How much clinical and demographic metadata was included differed by source and by participant, and the metadata was provided uncurated.

The junction carries 11 bases between V and J, which are trimmed by 3 bases and 3 bases respectively. Taken from cysteine to phenylalanine, the CDR3 has 14 residues. CDR3 DNA only is kept here, 42 bases in frame from base 1. CDR1 is given as LNHDA and CDR2 as SQIVND, both from the germline V gene (reference sequence). One collaborating source in Seattle enrolled patients during active infection and followed them longitudinally through the course of disease. Each collaborating institution followed its own protocols to collect whole blood in K2EDTA tubes. For TCRbeta analysis, collaborator samples were shipped as frozen whole blood, as isolated PBMCs, or as DNA extracted from either sample type.

The sequence links TRBV19 to TRBJ1-1; TRBD1 is a possible D gene, resting on 5 matching bases. The sequence was collected from a man aged 25 to 45 with COVID-19, enrolled during active disease. Sequencing was carried out using peripheral blood. In nucleotides, the sequence is TGTGCCAGTAGTATGTTCCGGACATACACTGAAGCTTTCTTT. It translates as CASSMFRTYTEAFF.